This entry is about one T cell receptor (beta chain). Its antigen is not known. The data are from a study of a mutant IDH1 vaccine in newly diagnosed glioma. Germline V gene lookup returns CDR1 SGHRS and CDR2 YFSETQ. CDR3 length: 11 amino acids. With 7 bases removed from V and 3 bases from J, the gap between germline ends came to 7 bases. Documented time point: week 5, during vaccination. In the vaccine, a single dose held 300 ug of the mutant IDH1 20-mer peptide, along with topical imiquimod. Method: immunoSEQ multiplex PCR; TCRdb's copy keeps in-frame clones and lacks some. The sample records under 70,000 clones, 81% being singletons.

This receptor was identified in a man younger than 45 with glioma. This sequence joins TRBV5-1 and TRBJ1-1; TRBD1 might be the D (6 bases). The starting material was PBMCs, obtained from a glioma patient whose treatment included an IDH1 peptide vaccine. Here the CDR3 reads CASHRDTEAFF. The CDR3 DNA sequence: TGCGCCAGCCACAGGGACACTGAAGCTTTCTTT.